Below are 14 T cell receptor beta chains sequenced from a single sample in a study of tumor-infiltrating lymphocytes in primary liver carcinoma. TCR beta cDNA was made from approximately 500 ng total RNA with a constant-region primer. For TCR beta, libraries were produced by three nested multiplex PCR rounds using slightly modified ARM-PCR. PCR rounds one and two used TRBV1-TRBV30 forward primers with a C-beta reverse primer for approximately 10 cycles each. TCRdb redid the calling of the multiplex PCR reads with MiXCR, one entry per CDR3 protein. This sample has roughly 180,000 distinct CDR3 sequences, with around 60% found just once. Germline DNA was also extracted, while the blood RNA originated from unsorted whole blood. Sequencing was carried out using peripheral blood. The receptors were gathered from a middle-aged man with primary liver carcinoma and hepatitis B virus infection.

In the case of this clonotype: The germline gene is not matched at one end of the junction; a read error may be the cause. This sequence joins TRBV11-2 and TRBJ2-1; 10 nucleotides agree with TRBD2. Germline V gene sequence: CDR1 SGHAT, CDR2 FQNNGV. The CDR3 extends over 14 amino acids. The CDR3 nucleotides are TGTCCCAGCAGCCTGGGACTAGCGATCAATGAGCAGTTCTTC. Residues: CPSSLGLAINEQFF.

The J gene is TRBJ2-7, the V gene TRBV11-3, with 8 nucleotides matching TRBD1. This CDR3 is built from 13 residues. V lost 4 bases, J lost 13 bases, and 12 bases stayed unmatched. The V gene's germline CDR1 is SGHNT and CDR2 YENEEA. As DNA, the CDR3 is TGTGCCAGCAGCTCAGACAGGGGAGAGACCCACTACTTC. This gives the protein CASSSDRGETHYF.

The rearrangement uses TRBV4-2 and TRBJ1-1, with TRBD1 identical over 8 bases. Germline V lookup: CDR1 LGHNA, CDR2 YNFKEQ. The CDR3 is 17 residues long. The J segment lost 1 base and the V segment lost 3 bases, leaving 10 bases of the junction unmatched. The CDR3 protein is CASSHFVRGLENTEAFF. CDR3 DNA: TGTGCCAGCAGCCATTTCGTCAGGGGGCTTGAGAACACTGAAGCTTTCTTT.

This chain uses TRBV29-1 with TRBJ1-2; 7 bases are a match to TRBD1. The CDR3 contains 13 residues. From germline, CDR1 is SQVTM and CDR2 ANQGSEA. V was clipped by 6 bases and J by 1 base; unmatched bases: 5. The CDR3 sequence: CSVLDRDNYGYTF. As DNA, the CDR3 is TGCAGCGTGCTTGACAGGGATAACTATGGCTACACCTTC.

This clonotype was found a few times. The chain carries TRBV29-1 and TRBJ2-1; D might be TRBD1 or TRBD2, each matching 6 bases. Trimming removed 7 bases at V and 3 bases at J, with 16 bases between. The CDR3 runs 14 residues. Germline CDR1 and CDR2: SQVTM and ANQGSEA. As DNA, the CDR3 is TGCAGCGCACGCGAGGGGGGCCTCTACAATGAGCAGTTCTTC. It encodes CSAREGGLYNEQFF.

The chain uses TRBV13 and TRBJ2-2; D call uncertain. The CDR3 has 15 residues. Trimming took 1 base from V and 3 from J, leaving 9 bases between them. Germline CDR1 PRHDT, CDR2 FYEKMQ (reference sequence). The DNA for the CDR3 is TGTGCCAGCAGCTTAGTTTGGAGCGACACCGGGGAGCTGTTTTTT. Translation: CASSLVWSDTGELFF.

A remark on this clonotype: The junction departs from germline at one end; a sequencing error may be responsible. The rearrangement uses TRBV28 and TRBJ2-5; D unclear. The CDR3 covers 12 residues. Germline CDR1 reads MDHEN; CDR2 reads SYDVKM. CDR3: CASTLTYQTKYF. In DNA, the CDR3 is TGTGCCAGCACTTTAACCTACCAGACCAAGTACTTC. Looking up the rest from reference TRBV28 and TRBJ2-5 gives the full variable domain: DVKVTQSSRYLVKRTGEKVFLECVQDMDHENMFWYRQDPGLGLRLIYFSYDVKMKEKGDIPEGYSVSREKKERFSLILESASTNQTSMYLCASTLTYQTKYFGPGTRLLVL.

The chain is built from TRBV5-5 and TRBJ1-5; D remains unclear. Germline loops: CDR1 SGHKS, CDR2 YYEKEE (reference sequence). This CDR3 has 15 residues. Trimming pared 0 bases from V and 2 bases from J, leaving 9 bases between. CDR3 in amino acids: CASSLGSTGNQPQHF. Here the CDR3 DNA reads TGTGCCAGCAGCTTGGGCAGCACGGGCAATCAGCCCCAGCATTTT. The full variable domain, rest sourced from reference TRBV5-5 and TRBJ1-5, is DAGVTQSPTHLIKTRGQQVTLRCSPISGHKSVSWYQQVLGQGPQFIFQYYEKEERGRGNFPDRFSARQFPNYSSELNVNALLLGDSALYLCASSLGSTGNQPQHFGDGTRLSIL.

This clonotype has at least ten counts. CDR3 residues: CASSQLSGSLNNEQFF. DNA of the CDR3: TGCGCCAGCAGCCAATTGAGCGGGAGCCTGAACAATGAGCAGTTCTTC. V and J are TRBV4-1 and TRBJ2-1; 8 nucleotides agree with TRBD2. J was trimmed by 5 bases and V by 2 bases; bases with no gene match: 8. Germline loops: CDR1 MGHRA, CDR2 YSYEKL. The CDR3 covers 16 residues.

The V gene is TRBV6-6, the J gene TRBJ1-5; D is ambiguous. Per germline, CDR1 MNHNY and CDR2 SVGAGI (reference sequence). Trimming left V 0 bases short and J 3 bases short, with 9 bases between. The CDR3 totals 15 residues. The CDR3 loop reads CASSYSRRDNQPQHF. DNA of the CDR3: TGTGCCAGCAGTTACTCGAGAAGAGACAATCAGCCCCAGCATTTT.

About this clonotype itself: The junction and the germline gene differ at one end; a read error may be behind it. CDR3 in DNA: TGTCCCAGCAGCCGTGAGCTACAGGGACCTAAAGAGACCCAGTACTTC. This gives the protein CPSSRELQGPKETQYF. The rearrangement joins TRBV11-2 to TRBJ2-5; D is possibly TRBD1 (6 bases). CDR3 length equals 16 residues. Germline CDR1 and CDR2: SGHAT and FQNNGV.

Comment on this clonotype: Since a much larger clone is just one base distant, this may be a read error. The chain uses TRBV11-2 and TRBJ2-7; no clear D gene. The length of the CDR3 is 13 residues. Trimming left V 0 bases short and J 2 bases short, with 5 bases between. Germline CDR1 and CDR2: SGHAT and FQNNGV. The CDR3 nucleotides are TGTGCCAGCAGCTTAGAGTGCCCCTACGAGCAGTACTTC. Protein product: CASSLECPYEQYF.

The gene calls are TRBV29-1 and TRBJ2-1; the match to TRBD2 covers 10 bases. From germline, CDR1 is SQVTM and CDR2 ANQGSEA. Germline trimming cut 3 bases from V and 0 bases from J; bases unmatched to any gene: 8. The CDR3 sequence is 17 residues long. CDR3 sequence reads: CSVDLAGAPGSYNEQFF. As DNA, the CDR3 is TGCAGCGTTGATCTAGCGGGAGCCCCGGGCTCCTACAATGAGCAGTTCTTC.

Comments on this clonotype: Its ends do not fully match the called genes, so a read error is possible. This chain links TRBV11-2 with TRBJ2-3; 10 nucleotides align to TRBD2. Germline CDR1 SGHAT, CDR2 FQNNGV. CDR3 length equals 15 residues. CDR3 DNA sequence: TGTGCCAGCAGCGAACTAGCGGGGAACACAGAAACGCAGTATTTT. It yields the protein CASSELAGNTETQYF.